A selection of T cell receptor beta chains follows, all from one sample in a study of shared clonotypes between healthy human individuals. Only in-frame clones appear in the TCRdb table, and some are missing; sequencing was by immunoSEQ multiplex PCR. Here the sample spans under 850,000 clones, 85% to 95% being singletons. Sample: naive CD8+ T cells sorted from blood. These receptor sequences come from a man in his thirties or forties in good health. Each CDR3 is given with its conserved first and last residue. Fields, in order: V gene, J gene, D gene, CDR3 length, clone size, CDR3 DNA, CDR3 protein. A D gene is named only where the DNA matches it firmly. Clone size is not always given. Where it is, it says once, few, many or a class for expanded clones.

TRBV5-8,TRBJ2-1,-,15,-,TGTGCCAGCAGCCACCGGGACTCCTTCTCGAATGAGCAGTTCTTC,CASSHRDSFSNEQFF
TRBV5-1,TRBJ2-7,-,15,-,TGCGCCAGCAGCCAACTCCAGGACAACTCCTACGAGCAGTACTTC,CASSQLQDNSYEQYF
TRBV27,TRBJ2-7,-,18,-,TGTGCCAGCAGTTTAAATCCCACCGGGAGTTCCCTCGTCTACGAGCAGTACTTC,CASSLNPTGSSLVYEQYF
TRBV18,TRBJ2-7,TRBD1,14,-,TGTGCCAGCTCACCGGACAGGGGGGTGTACGAGCAGTACTTC,CASSPDRGVYEQYF
TRBV9,TRBJ2-3,TRBD1,15,-,TGTGCCAGCAGCCCGCTCCGACAGGGGAGAGATACGCAGTATTTT,CASSPLRQGRDTQYF
TRBV6-5,TRBJ2-1,-,16,-,TGTGCCAGCAGTTACTCACGGACTGGCTCCTACAATGAGCAGTTCTTC,CASSYSRTGSYNEQFF
TRBV29-1,TRBJ1-2,TRBD1,14,few,TGCAGCGTTGAGGGACAGCCAGCGAACTATGGCTACACCTTC,CSVEGQPANYGYTF
TRBV5-8,TRBJ1-3,TRBD1,14,-,TGTGCCAGCAGCTTGAGAACAGGGGGTGACACCATATATTTT,CASSLRTGGDTIYF
TRBV28,TRBJ1-3,-,16,-,TGTGCCAGCAGTTTACACCAGGCAGGTTCAGGAAACACCATATATTTT,CASSLHQAGSGNTIYF
TRBV7-9,TRBJ1-3,-,16,-,TGTGCCAGCAGCCACCTCCTGGGTGGTTCTGGAAACACCATATATTTT,CASSHLLGGSGNTIYF
TRBV5-1,TRBJ2-7,-,17,-,TGCGCCAGCAGCTTGGCCCCCCCCACAGGGTTATCGTACGAGCAGTACTTC,CASSLAPPTGLSYEQYF
TRBV5-1,TRBJ2-3,TRBD2,16,once,TGCGCCAGCAGCTTTAAGCGGGATAAGGCCCCAGATACGCAGTATTTT,CASSFKRDKAPDTQYF
TRBV27,TRBJ2-3,-,13,-,TGTGCCAGCAGTCCCCCTGGGACAGATACGCAGTATTTT,CASSPPGTDTQYF
TRBV27,TRBJ2-7,-,12,-,TGTGCCAGCAGGGGAGAACCCTACGAGCAGTACTTC,CASRGEPYEQYF
TRBV27,TRBJ2-5,-,14,once,TGTGCCAGCAGTTTTGTCGGGGGTAGAGAGACCCAGTACTTC,CASSFVGGRETQYF
TRBV9,TRBJ2-1,-,16,-,TGTGCCAGCAGCCCAAGCGGTAGCTCTGTCTACAATGAGCAGTTCTTC,CASSPSGSSVYNEQFF
TRBV9,TRBJ2-1,-,15,-,TGTGCCAGCAGCGCCTCCGGGGGTTCCTACAATGAGCAGTTCTTC,CASSASGGSYNEQFF
TRBV5-1,TRBJ2-7,-,14,-,TGCGCCAGCAGCGACCGGGACAACCCCTACGAGCAGTACTTC,CASSDRDNPYEQYF
TRBV5-5,TRBJ1-2,TRBD1,16,-,TGTGCCAGCAGCTTGGTGGGGACAGGGGGCCTCTATGGCTACACCTTC,CASSLVGTGGLYGYTF
TRBV29-1,TRBJ1-2,-,13,-,TGCAGCGCCTACAGCGCGACCGGCTATGGCTACACCTTC,CSAYSATGYGYTF
TRBV28,TRBJ2-3,-,17,-,TGTGCCAGCAGTCCTCCGGTTGAGTGGGGGAGTTTTGTTACGCAGTATTTT,CASSPPVEWGSFVTQYF
TRBV9,TRBJ2-7,-,13,once,TGTGCCAGCAGCGAGTTGAGGGTGGGGGAGCAGTACTTC,CASSELRVGEQYF
TRBV7-8,TRBJ2-1,-,16,-,TGTGCCAGCAGCTGGTCTCCGGGACCCGCAGATGGTGAGCAGTTCTTC,CASSWSPGPADGEQFF
TRBV15,TRBJ1-1,TRBD1,16,few,TGTGCCACCAGCATAGGACAGGGGATGATGAACACTGAAGCTTTCTTT,CATSIGQGMMNTEAFF
TRBV28,TRBJ1-4,-,15,-,TGTGCCAGCAGTTTTACCCTAGGGTCTAATGAAAAACTGTTTTTT,CASSFTLGSNEKLFF
TRBV10-1,TRBJ2-1,-,14,-,TGCGCCAGCAGTGAGTCGTTCTCCTACAATGAGCAGTTCTTC,CASSESFSYNEQFF
TRBV29-1,TRBJ2-5,-,14,-,TGCAGCGTTGAACAATTGCTAGAGGAAGAGACCCAGTACTTC,CSVEQLLEEETQYF
TRBV27,TRBJ1-1,-,14,-,TGTGCCAGCAGTAGGGGGGGGCTTGTCACTGAAGCTTTCTTT,CASSRGGLVTEAFF
TRBV29-1,TRBJ2-7,-,14,once,TGCAGCGTTGAATTTGGGGAGGAATCCTACGAGCAGTACTTC,CSVEFGEESYEQYF
TRBV9,TRBJ2-5,-,12,once,TGTGCCAGACAGGGCCTTTGTGAGACCCAGTACTTC,CARQGLCETQYF
TRBV11-1,TRBJ2-7,-,19,-,TGTGCCAGCAGCTCAGTGGTGGAGGGTCCGGGGACGAAGTCCTACGAGCAGTACTTC,CASSSVVEGPGTKSYEQYF
TRBV7-9,TRBJ1-2,-,13,-,TGTGCCAGCAGCCAGAGGCCAGGAGATGGCTACACCTTC,CASSQRPGDGYTF
TRBV5-5,TRBJ1-5,-,17,-,TGTGCCAGCAGCCAGGATAGAGTTCGGCCCGCAGATGAGCCCCAGCATTTT,CASSQDRVRPADEPQHF
TRBV21-1,TRBJ1-1,-,19,-,TGTGCCAGCAGCAAAAAGCTGGCCCGGGACAGTAAAACGAACACTGAAGCTTTCTTT,CASSKKLARDSKTNTEAFF
TRBV9,TRBJ2-5,-,15,-,TGTGCCAGCAGCGTAGCGGCTCAGGGGAGGGAGACCCAGTACTTC,CASSVAAQGRETQYF
TRBV10-3,TRBJ1-5,TRBD1,15,once,TGTGCCATCAGAACCGGGACAGGAAGCAATCAGCCCCAGCATTTT,CAIRTGTGSNQPQHF
TRBV2,TRBJ2-7,-,14,-,TGTGCCAGCAGTGAGGACCCCCGGGGCTACGAGCAGTACTTC,CASSEDPRGYEQYF
TRBV5-5,TRBJ2-1,-,16,once,TGTGCCAGCAGCCACCTGGGCGATAGCTCCTACAATGAGCAGTTCTTC,CASSHLGDSSYNEQFF
TRBV5-4,TRBJ1-1,-,12,-,TGTGCCAGCAGCTATAAGCCCAGGGAGGCTTTCTTT,CASSYKPREAFF
TRBV6-6,TRBJ2-2,-,15,once,TGTGCCAGCAGTTACTCTACAGAGAACACCGGGGAGCTGTTTTTT,CASSYSTENTGELFF
TRBV4-1,TRBJ2-2,-,15,-,TGCGCCAGCAGCCCGCTGGGAGCTCTCACCGGGGAGCTGTTTTTT,CASSPLGALTGELFF
TRBV2,TRBJ2-1,TRBD2,14,-,TGTGCCAGCGGGCTAGCGGGAGGAGACAATGAGCAGTTCTTC,CASGLAGGDNEQFF
TRBV5-6,TRBJ1-2,-,16,-,TGTGCCAGCAGCTTGTGGGCGTGGGCGGAGAGGCGAGGCTACACCTTC,CASSLWAWAERRGYTF
TRBV5-1,TRBJ1-4,-,16,-,TGCGCCAGCAGCTTAGTCACCGTTGCAACTAATGAAAAACTGTTTTTT,CASSLVTVATNEKLFF
TRBV29-1,TRBJ2-1,TRBD2,18,-,TGCAGCGCGGAAAGTCTAGCGGGAAAAAGTCTATCCTACAATGAGCAGTTCTTC,CSAESLAGKSLSYNEQFF
TRBV27,TRBJ1-1,TRBD1,13,-,TGTGCCAGCGGGACAGGGAGGGCCACTGAAGCTTTCTTT,CASGTGRATEAFF
TRBV6-6,TRBJ1-5,TRBD1,16,-,TGTGCCAGCAGTTTCCTTAGACAGGGATCGGATCAGCCCCAGCATTTT,CASSFLRQGSDQPQHF
TRBV28,TRBJ2-3,-,11,-,TGTGCCAGTCGGGGTCAAGATACGCAGTATTTT,CASRGQDTQYF
TRBV11-2,TRBJ2-3,TRBD2,16,-,TGTGCCAGCAGCTTTTTTAGCGGGACTAGCACAGATACGCAGTATTTT,CASSFFSGTSTDTQYF
TRBV7-6,TRBJ1-1,-,13,-,TGTGCCAGCAGCTTAGACCGAGGGCAGGCGCAAACGTTT,CASSLDRGQAQTF
TRBV9,TRBJ2-1,-,15,-,TGTGCCAGCAGCGTGTGGACCACATCCTACAATGAGCAGTTCTTC,CASSVWTTSYNEQFF
TRBV7-9,TRBJ2-1,-,11,-,TGTGCCAGCAGAAGGACGAATGAGCAGTTCTTC,CASRRTNEQFF